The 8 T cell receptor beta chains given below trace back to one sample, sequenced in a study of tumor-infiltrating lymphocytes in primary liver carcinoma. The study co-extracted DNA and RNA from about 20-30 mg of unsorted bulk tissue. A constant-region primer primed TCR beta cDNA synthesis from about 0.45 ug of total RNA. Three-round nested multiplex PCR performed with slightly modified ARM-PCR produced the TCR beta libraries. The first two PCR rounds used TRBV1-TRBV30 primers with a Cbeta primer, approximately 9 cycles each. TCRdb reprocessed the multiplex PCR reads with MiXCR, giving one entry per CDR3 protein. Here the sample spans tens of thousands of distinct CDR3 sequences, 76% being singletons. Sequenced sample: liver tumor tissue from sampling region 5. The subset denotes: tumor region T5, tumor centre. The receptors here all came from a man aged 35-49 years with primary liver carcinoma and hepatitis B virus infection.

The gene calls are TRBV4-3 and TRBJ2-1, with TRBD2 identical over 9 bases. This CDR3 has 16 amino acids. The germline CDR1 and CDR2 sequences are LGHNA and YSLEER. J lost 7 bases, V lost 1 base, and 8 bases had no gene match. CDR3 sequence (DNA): TGCGCCAGCAGCCAAGGGACTAGCGATACATATAATGAGCAGTTCTTC. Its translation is CASSQGTSDTYNEQFF.

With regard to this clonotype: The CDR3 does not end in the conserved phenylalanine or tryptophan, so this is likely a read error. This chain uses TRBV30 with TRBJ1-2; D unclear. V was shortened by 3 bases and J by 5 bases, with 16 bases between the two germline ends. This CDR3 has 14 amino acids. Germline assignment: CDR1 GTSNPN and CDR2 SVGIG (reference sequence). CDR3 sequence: CAWSKFESSYGYTS. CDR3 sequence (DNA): TGTGCCTGGAGCAAATTTGAGTCAAGTTATGGCTACACCTCC.

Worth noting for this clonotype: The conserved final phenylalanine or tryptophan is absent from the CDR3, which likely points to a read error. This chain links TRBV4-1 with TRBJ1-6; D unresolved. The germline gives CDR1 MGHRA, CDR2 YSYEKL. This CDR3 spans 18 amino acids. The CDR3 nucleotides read TGCGCCAGCAGCCAAGCAATAGGTCAGACCTCCTATAATTCAACCCTCCACCTT. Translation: CASSQAIGQTSYNSTLHL.

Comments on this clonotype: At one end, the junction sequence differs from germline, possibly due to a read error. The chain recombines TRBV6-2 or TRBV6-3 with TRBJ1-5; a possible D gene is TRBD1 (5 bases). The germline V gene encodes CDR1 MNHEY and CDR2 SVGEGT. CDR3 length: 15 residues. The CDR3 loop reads CAGSLDNYSNQPHHF. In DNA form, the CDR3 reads TGTGCCGGCAGTTTGGACAATTATAGCAATCAGCCCCACCATTTT.

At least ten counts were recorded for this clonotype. Here the CDR3 DNA reads TGCGCCAGCAGCGGCTCGCCCTCTGGCCCCTACACCGGGGAGCTGTTTTTT. Its protein is CASSGSPSGPYTGELFF. The rearrangement joins TRBV5-1 to TRBJ2-2; no reliable D call. V lost 4 bases to trimming and J lost 3 bases, with 19 bases between them. The CDR3 loop spans 17 amino acids. Germline V CDR1 and CDR2: SGHRS, YFSETQ.

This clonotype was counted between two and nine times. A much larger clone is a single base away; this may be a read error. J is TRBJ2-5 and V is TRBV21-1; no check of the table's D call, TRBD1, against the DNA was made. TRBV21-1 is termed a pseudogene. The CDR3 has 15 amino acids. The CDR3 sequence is CAGSKEEKWGETQYF. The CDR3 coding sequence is TGTGCCGGCAGCAAAGAGGAGAAATGGGGGGAGACCCAGTACTTC.

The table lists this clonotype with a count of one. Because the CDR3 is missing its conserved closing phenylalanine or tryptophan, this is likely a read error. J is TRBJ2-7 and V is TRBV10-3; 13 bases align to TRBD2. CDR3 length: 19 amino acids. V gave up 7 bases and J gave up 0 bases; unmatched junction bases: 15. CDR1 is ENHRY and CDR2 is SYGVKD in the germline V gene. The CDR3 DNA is TGTGCCATCACCAAACGATCGGGACTAGCGGGGTGGTTCTCCTACGAGCAGTACATC. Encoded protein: CAITKRSGLAGWFSYEQYI.

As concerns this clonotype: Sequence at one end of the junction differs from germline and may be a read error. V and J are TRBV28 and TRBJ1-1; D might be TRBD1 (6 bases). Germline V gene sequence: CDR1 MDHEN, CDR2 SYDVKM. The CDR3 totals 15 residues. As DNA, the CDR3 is TGTGACAGCAGAACCGGACAGCAGGGGAACACTGAAGCTTCCTTT. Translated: CDSRTGQQGNTEASF.